This T cell receptor (beta chain) was sequenced for a study of cytomegalovirus exposure and HLA in healthy donors. Overall study context: The same platform used for the 600 to 750 first-cohort repertoires was also used for the approximately 120 validation repertoires, as a later analysis reported. Study observations and caveats: In vitro work confirmed that three CMV-associated chains recognize CMV antigens. While the bulk of TCR sequences proved rare, some public TCRs turned up in many donors.

To note about this clone: Its antigen is undetermined.

Produced via immunoSEQ multiplex PCR; TCRdb's table is partial and in-frame only. The sample records 140,000 to 150,000 clones, about 87% being singletons. Germline values: CDR1 MNHNS, CDR2 SASEGT. This CDR3 region has 15 residues. The V and J ends lost 3 bases and 0 bases respectively, with 12 bases between them. The sample taken for sequencing was PBMCs. The origin of this receptor is a man between 18 and 35 years old in good health and CMV-seropositive. The chain employs TRBV6-1 and TRBJ2-7; D remains unclear. The CDR3 nucleotides read TGTGCCAGCAGTGAGGAAACAGCTGGCTCCTACGAGCAGTACTTC. Translating it yields CASSEETAGSYEQYF.